Listed here are 29 T cell receptor beta chains from one sample, sequenced in a study of cytomegalovirus exposure and HLA in healthy donors. PCR employed 60 Vbeta and 13 Jbeta primers. The table came from immunoSEQ multiplex PCR; TCRdb's copy has only in-frame clones and leaves some out. The sample records about 95,000 clones, 77% being singletons. The source material was PBMCs. These receptors came from a middle-aged woman in good health and CMV-seronegative.

This rearrangement joins TRBV11-2 to TRBJ1-1; D may be TRBD1 (6 bases). The V and J ends lost 5 bases and 3 bases respectively, with 10 bases between them. This CDR3 spans 13 amino acids. Germline lookup yields CDR1 SGHAT and CDR2 FQNNGV. The CDR3 bases are TGTGCCAGCAGCGTGGACAGATACACTGAAGCTTTCTTT. Its protein is CASSVDRYTEAFF.

The V and J genes are TRBV5-1 and TRBJ2-1, with 9 bases matching TRBD2. CDR1 and CDR2 (germline): SGHRS, YFSETQ. The trim removed 0 bases at V and 7 bases at J, leaving 5 bases unmatched. The CDR3 spans 15 residues. This CDR3 is CASSLVAGGDNEQFF. Written as DNA, the CDR3 is TGCGCCAGCAGCTTGGTTGCGGGGGGGGATAATGAGCAGTTCTTC.

The V and J genes are TRBV5-4 and TRBJ2-7; no clear D. Germline-derived CDR1 and CDR2 are SGHNT and YYREEE (reference sequence). The CDR3 runs to 13 residues. V dropped 3 bases and J dropped 2 bases, with 9 bases sitting between them. The CDR3 nucleotides read TGTGCCAGCAGCTCCCAAAACACCTACGAGCAGTACTTC. It encodes CASSSQNTYEQYF.

The CDR3 coding sequence is TGCGCCAGCAGCCAGGGACTAGCGGCCTATGAGCAGTTCTTC. As protein: CASSQGLAAYEQFF. The J gene is TRBJ2-1, the V gene TRBV4-3; 11 nucleotides agree with TRBD2. Losses at the gene ends were 3 bases for V and 8 bases for J; bases not matched to a gene: 3. CDR3 size: 14 residues. Germline loops: CDR1 LGHNA, CDR2 YSLEER.

The genes are TRBV2 and TRBJ1-1; 8 bases match TRBD1. With 5 bases clipped from V and 6 bases from J, the junction kept 11 bases outside the gene matches. The CDR3 contains 15 residues. Germline loops: CDR1 SNHLY, CDR2 FYNNEI. The CDR3 here is CASSSDRGTGAEAFF. For the CDR3, the DNA is TGTGCCAGCAGTAGTGATCGGGGGACAGGAGCTGAAGCTTTCTTT.

This chain uses TRBV7-2 with TRBJ1-3, with D perhaps TRBD1 (6 bases). The V gene's germline CDR1 is SGHTA and CDR2 FQGNSA. This CDR3 comprises 18 residues. V shed 2 bases and J shed 1 base, with 18 bases lying between them. The CDR3 DNA reads as TGTGCCAGCAGCTTAATGCGGCCAGGGGTAAGGTCTGGAAACACCATATATTTT. Protein: CASSLMRPGVRSGNTIYF.

The rearrangement joins TRBV4-2 to TRBJ1-5; perhaps TRBD1 as D (5 bases). The germline V and J ends were trimmed by 1 base and 0 bases, with 19 bases remaining between them. The CDR3 loop spans 19 amino acids. In germline, CDR1 is LGHNA, CDR2 YNFKEQ. The CDR3 nucleotides read TGTGCCAGCAGCCAAGGTCCCATCGGGGGGGGATATAGCAATCAGCCCCAGCATTTT. Translation gives CASSQGPIGGGYSNQPQHF.

CDR3: CASSSSGRTDTQYF. DNA for the CDR3: TGTGCCAGCAGCTCTAGCGGTCGCACAGATACGCAGTATTTT. The chain is built from TRBV7-3 and TRBJ2-3; 7 positions match TRBD2. Germline V lookup: CDR1 SGHTA, CDR2 FQGTGA. The CDR3 length is 14 residues. V shed 4 bases, J shed 1 base, and the junction held 2 bases outside the gene matches.

CDR3 amino acids: CASSTQGGNEQFF. The CDR3 bases are TGCGCCAGCAGCACCCAGGGTGGCAATGAGCAGTTCTTC. V and J are TRBV5-1 and TRBJ2-1, with D possibly TRBD1 on 5 matching bases. Looked up from germline, CDR1 is SGHRS and CDR2 is YFSETQ. Trimming stripped 4 bases from V and 6 bases from J, with 11 bases between. CDR3 size: 13 residues.

The chain has TRBV2 and TRBJ1-1, with 7 bases aligning to TRBD1. The CDR3 covers 15 residues. Looked up from germline, CDR1 is SNHLY and CDR2 is FYNNEI. The J segment lost 0 bases and the V segment lost 7 bases, leaving 8 bases of the junction unmatched. The CDR3: CASKLGGQLNTEAFF. CDR3 sequence (DNA): TGTGCCAGCAAACTGGGGGGACAGCTGAACACTGAAGCTTTCTTT.

This rearrangement joins TRBV7-9 to TRBJ1-1, with D perhaps TRBD1 (5 bases). Trimming pared 5 bases from V and 4 bases from J, leaving 11 bases between. This CDR3 has 13 amino acids. The germline V gene encodes CDR1 SEHNR and CDR2 FQNEAQ (reference sequence). The CDR3 sequence: CASSPGGGTEAFF. Here the CDR3 DNA reads TGTGCCAGCAGCCCGGGCGGGGGCACTGAAGCTTTCTTT.

The chain combines TRBV4-1 with TRBJ1-4; TRBD1 agrees at 9 bases. The CDR3 length is 18 residues. Germline CDR1 MGHRA, CDR2 YSYEKL. V trimming: 4 bases; J trimming: 3 bases; junction bases outside the gene matches: 12. In DNA form, the CDR3 reads TGCGCCAGCAGCCGGAGGACAGGGGATATCGTCGCTAATGAAAAACTGTTTTTT. This sequence encodes CASSRRTGDIVANEKLFF.

The gene calls are TRBV7-2 and TRBJ1-5, with a tentative D call TRBD1 (6 bases). CDR3 length equals 14 residues. The germline gives CDR1 SGHTA, CDR2 FQGNSA. The V and J ends lost 5 bases and 5 bases respectively, with 13 bases between them. The CDR3 loop reads CASSPTGSYQPQHF. The CDR3 DNA is TGTGCCAGCAGCCCCACAGGGTCTTATCAGCCCCAGCATTTT.

A remark on this clone: Since a far larger clone is one base different, this is likely a read error. The chain carries TRBV5-1 and TRBJ1-2; 8 bases fit TRBD1. CDR3 length: 15 amino acids. Germline V lookup: CDR1 SGHRS, CDR2 YFSETQ. CDR3 residues: CDSSMEPQGAYGYTF. The DNA of the CDR3 is TGCGACAGCAGCATGGAGCCTCAGGGGGCCTATGGCTACACCTTC.

The chain uses TRBV6-6 and TRBJ1-5; 7 nucleotides agree with TRBD1. Germline V gene sequence: CDR1 MNHNY, CDR2 SVGAGI (reference sequence). This CDR3 is 15 amino acids long. Trimming removed 6 bases from V and 1 base from J; junction bases left unmatched: 6. For the CDR3, the DNA is TGTGCCAGCAGACAAGGGACAGTAAGCAATCAGCCCCAGCATTTT. Translating gives CASRQGTVSNQPQHF.

The V and J genes are TRBV5-4 and TRBJ1-2, with unresolved D. The germline V and J ends were trimmed by 0 bases and 6 bases, with 15 bases remaining between them. The CDR3 loop spans 15 amino acids. CDR1 and CDR2 from the germline V gene are SGHNT and YYREEE (reference sequence). CDR3 in amino acids: CASSLDRGSGDGYTF. The CDR3 nucleotides read TGTGCCAGCAGCTTGGATCGGGGAAGCGGCGATGGCTACACCTTC.

The chain joins TRBV5-6 to TRBJ2-7; 12 nucleotides align to TRBD2. Germline CDR1 reads SGHDT; CDR2 reads YYEEEE. The CDR3 runs to 16 residues. The junction had 9 bases not matched to a gene; V was cut back by 2 bases and J by 6 bases. The CDR3 is CASSFSSGGAVSEQYF. CDR3 DNA sequence: TGTGCCAGCAGCTTCTCTAGCGGGGGGGCTGTCTCCGAGCAGTACTTC.

The chain uses TRBV14 and TRBJ2-2; 7 nucleotides agree with TRBD2. Germline-derived CDR1 and CDR2 are SGHDN and FVKESK. V trimming: 4 bases; J trimming: 3 bases; junction bases outside the gene matches: 8. This CDR3 has 16 amino acids. The CDR3 here is CASSRLGLGDTGELFF. CDR3 DNA sequence: TGTGCCAGCAGCCGCCTCGGACTAGGGGACACCGGGGAGCTGTTTTTT.

This sequence joins TRBV6-1 and TRBJ2-5; no clear D. The J call is in doubt because the DNA end fits TRBJ2-7 better. This CDR3 is 13 amino acids long. CDR1 and CDR2 from the germline V gene are MNHNS and SASEGT. The CDR3 nucleotides are TGTGCCAGCACTCCGCCATACTCCTACGAGCAGTACTTC. As protein: CASTPPYSYEQYF.

The chain joins TRBV2 to TRBJ1-6; 7 bases match TRBD1. Germline assignment: CDR1 SNHLY and CDR2 FYNNEI. This CDR3 is 15 amino acids long. V lost 5 bases to trimming and J lost 6 bases; unmatched junction nucleotides: 7. Here the CDR3 reads CASSTQGFGNSPLHF. In nucleotides, the CDR3 is TGTGCCAGCAGTACACAGGGGTTTGGTAATTCACCCCTCCACTTT.

The V and J genes are TRBV6-5 and TRBJ1-2; TRBD1 might be the D (5 bases). The CDR3 totals 14 residues. V was trimmed by 2 bases and J by 2 bases, leaving 9 bases between them. Per the germline V gene, CDR1 is MNHEY and CDR2 is SVGAGI. CDR3 sequence: CASSYDRKNYGYTF. The CDR3 DNA reads TGTGCCAGCAGTTACGACAGAAAGAACTATGGCTACACCTTC.

This rearrangement joins TRBV7-9 to TRBJ2-1; TRBD2 might be the D (6 bases). This CDR3 is built from 18 residues. Germline CDR1 reads SEHNR; CDR2 reads FQNEAQ (reference sequence). The V end lost 5 bases, the J end lost 3 bases, and 23 bases lay between the germline ends. In nucleotides, the CDR3 is TGTGCCAGCAGCCAGGGAAGACCCGGGGGTCAGGGCTACAATGAGCAGTTCTTC. Its translation: CASSQGRPGGQGYNEQFF.

V usage is TRBV5-1 and J usage is TRBJ2-7; 8 nucleotides agree with TRBD2. Germline CDR1 SGHRS, CDR2 YFSETQ. Unmatched junction bases numbered 16, after V lost 4 bases and J lost 7 bases. The length of the CDR3 is 16 residues. CDR3 sequence reads: CASSVTDGGGRPEQYF. The CDR3 nucleotides read TGCGCCAGCAGCGTCACGGATGGCGGGGGGAGGCCGGAGCAGTACTTC.

The chain combines TRBV7-9 with TRBJ2-7; 7 nucleotides agree with TRBD1. The CDR3 runs to 16 residues. The germline gives CDR1 SEHNR, CDR2 FQNEAQ (reference sequence). Germline trimming cut 3 bases from V and 0 bases from J; bases unmatched to any gene: 8. The CDR3 DNA sequence: TGTGCCAGCAGCTTCCGTTACCGGGACAGCTCCTACGAGCAGTACTTC. This translates into CASSFRYRDSSYEQYF. Full variable domain (rest looked up from reference TRBV7-9 and TRBJ2-7): DTGVSQNPRHKITKRGQNVTFRCDPISEHNRLYWYRQTLGQGPEFLTYFQNEAQLEKSRLLSDRFSAERPKGSFSTLEIQRTEQGDSAMYLCASSFRYRDSSYEQYFGPGTRLTVT.

In this sample, this clone turned up once. The chain combines TRBV5-4 with TRBJ2-1; a weak D match, TRBD2 (8 bases). The germline V and J ends were trimmed by 4 bases and 15 bases, with 23 bases remaining between them. Per the germline V gene, CDR1 is SGHNT and CDR2 is YYREEE (reference sequence). The CDR3 is 14 amino acids. CDR3 DNA sequence: TGTGCCAGCAGCGAGACAGGGACTAGTCGACTCTCGTTCTTC. Encoded protein: CASSETGTSRLSFF.

This clone was picked up a small number of times. V gene TRBV29-1 combines with J gene TRBJ1-1; possible D gene TRBD1, 6 bases. Germline assignment: CDR1 SQVTM and CDR2 ANQGSEA. The CDR3 sequence is 15 residues long. Trimming cost V 7 bases and J 1 base, with 19 bases left between them. The CDR3 DNA follows: TGCAGCGCAAAACCGGCGACAGGCGGGAACACTGAAGCTTTCTTT. Protein product: CSAKPATGGNTEAFF.

Here the CDR3 DNA reads TGCGCCAGCAGCCAAGATACCAGTTCCTATGGCTACACCTTC. Residues: CASSQDTSSYGYTF. The genes are TRBV4-1 and TRBJ1-2; D not resolved. V lost 0 bases and J lost 4, with 9 bases in between. This CDR3 is built from 14 residues. Germline V gene sequence: CDR1 MGHRA, CDR2 YSYEKL.

The sample holds a few counts of this clone. The rearrangement joins TRBV7-9 to TRBJ1-1, with 7 bases that match TRBD1. In germline, CDR1 is SEHNR, CDR2 FQNEAQ (reference sequence). This CDR3 contains 14 residues. V lost 3 bases to trimming and J lost 1 base; unmatched junction nucleotides: 2. The CDR3 sequence is CASSLGQKNTEAFF. DNA for the CDR3: TGTGCCAGCAGCTTGGGACAGAAGAACACTGAAGCTTTCTTT.

As to this clone: Distinct nucleotide sequences in the sample also encode this CDR3. As DNA, the CDR3 is TGTGCCAGCAGCTTAAGGGGGAGCAATCAGCCCCAGCATTTT. Residues: CASSLRGSNQPQHF. The chain couples TRBV7-9 to TRBJ1-5; tentative D call: TRBD1 (6 bases). The CDR3 contains 14 residues. Germline assignment: CDR1 SEHNR and CDR2 FQNEAQ (reference sequence). The ends were cut back, 2 bases at V and 1 base at J, with 6 bases in the middle.